Below, one TCR beta chain is given with its context. Its antigen is not identified. TCRdb's table, derived via immunoSEQ multiplex PCR, lists solely in-frame clones and lacks some. The sample carries 50,000 to 85,000 clones, about 64% recorded once. These data belong to a study of PD-1 blockade in classical Hodgkin lymphoma. Study findings and constraints: CD4+ TCR diversity rose significantly by C4D1, and CD8+ TCR diversity did not.

Per the germline V gene, CDR1 is KGHSH and CDR2 is LQKENI. This CDR3 contains 15 residues. V shed 2 bases and J shed 3 bases, with 14 bases lying between them. Every patient was affected by relapse after autologous stem cell transplantation, while exposure to brentuximab vedotin was not uniform. The chain recombines TRBV18 with TRBJ2-7; the D gene could be TRBD1 or TRBD2 (6 bases each). The sequencing here drew on peripheral blood mononuclear cells (PBMCs), taken before the second cycle of nivolumab. The sequence came from a human donor with classical Hodgkin lymphoma. CDR3 protein: CASSPGGGQIYEQYF. The CDR3 region has the DNA TGTGCCAGCTCACCAGGAGGGGGGCAGATCTACGAGCAGTACTTC.